One sample yielded the 15 T cell receptor beta chains listed below, sequenced in a study of shared clonotypes between healthy human individuals. Assay: immunoSEQ multiplex PCR; the TCRdb copy retains only in-frame clones and omits some. This sample has around 700,000 clones; 92% occur once, and the top ten carry approximately 24%. Positive CCR7 selection of CD45RO-negative cells yielded the naive CD8 cells, and terminally differentiated effector memory CD45RA+ cells were excluded. The material sequenced was naive CD8+ T cells sorted from blood. The receptors were sampled from a man under 40 in good health.

This rearrangement joins TRBV4-1 to TRBJ2-7; TRBD2 aligns across 13 bases. Germline V gives CDR1 MGHRA, CDR2 YSYEKL. V shed 4 bases, J shed 3 bases, and the junction held 3 bases outside the gene matches. CDR3 length: 15 amino acids. CDR3 DNA: TGCGCCAGCAGCCCAGGGACTAGCGGGATCTACGAGCAGTACTTC. Protein: CASSPGTSGIYEQYF.

V is TRBV30 and J is TRBJ2-1; possible D gene TRBD1, 6 bases. V lost 1 base, J lost 5 bases, and 18 bases lay in between. The CDR3 is made up of 16 amino acids. Germline V gene data show CDR1 as GTSNPN and CDR2 as SVGIG (reference sequence). Here the CDR3 reads CAWSAPDSLSNNEQFF. The CDR3 nucleotides read TGTGCCTGGAGTGCCCCGGACAGCCTCTCGAACAATGAGCAGTTCTTC.

V is TRBV7-8 and J is TRBJ2-3; 9 nucleotides line up with TRBD2. With 5 bases clipped from V and 4 bases from J, the junction kept 10 bases outside the gene matches. The CDR3 extends over 16 amino acids. Germline V gene data show CDR1 as SGHVS and CDR2 as FQNEAQ. DNA for the CDR3: TGTGCCAGCAGCCCCTTGGCTAGCGGGATCGCAGATACGCAGTATTTT. It is translated as CASSPLASGIADTQYF.

The chain joins TRBV5-5 to TRBJ2-1; tentatively, D is TRBD2 (5 bases). Trimming shortened V by 0 bases and J by 8 bases, and 12 bases separated the two germline ends. This CDR3 comprises 14 residues. CDR1 and CDR2 (germline): SGHKS, YYEKEE (reference sequence). CDR3 sequence: CASSLGRPGYEQFF. CDR3 bases: TGTGCCAGCAGCTTGGGGAGGCCTGGCTATGAGCAGTTCTTC.

The CDR3 spells CASSPPRGRQETQYF. The CDR3 nucleotides read TGTGCCAGCAGCCCTCCACGGGGGAGACAAGAGACCCAGTACTTC. The V gene is TRBV7-9, the J gene TRBJ2-5, with D possibly being TRBD2 (6 bases). The length of the CDR3 is 15 residues. Trimming removed 5 bases from V and 2 bases from J, with 15 bases in between. Germline loops: CDR1 SEHNR, CDR2 FQNEAQ (reference sequence). Combining the CDR3 with reference TRBV7-9 and TRBJ2-5 gives the whole variable domain DTGVSQNPRHKITKRGQNVTFRCDPISEHNRLYWYRQTLGQGPEFLTYFQNEAQLEKSRLLSDRFSAERPKGSFSTLEIQRTEQGDSAMYLCASSPPRGRQETQYFGPGTRLLVL.

The chain has TRBV10-2 and TRBJ2-7; unclear D gene. Trimming stripped 8 bases from V and 6 bases from J, with 20 bases between. Germline lookup yields CDR1 WSHSY and CDR2 SAAADI. CDR3 size: 14 residues. CDR3: CASDNQDGSAEQYF. The DNA for the CDR3 is TGCGCCAGCGATAACCAGGACGGGTCCGCCGAGCAGTACTTC.

The chain carries TRBV5-6 and TRBJ2-1; D is unclear. This CDR3 comprises 11 residues. Germline CDR1 reads SGHDT; CDR2 reads YYEEEE. DNA of the CDR3: TGTGGCTCTGGGGTGAGCAATGAGCAGTTCTTC. It translates to CGSGVSNEQFF.

This sequence joins TRBV6-5 and TRBJ2-5, with TRBD2 matching 10 bases. CDR1 is MNHEY and CDR2 is SVGAGI in the germline V gene. Losses at the gene ends were 6 bases for V and 2 bases for J; bases not matched to a gene: 6. The CDR3 spans 15 residues. CDR3 protein: CASSRTSGLQETQYF. The CDR3 region has the DNA TGTGCCAGCAGCAGGACTAGCGGACTTCAAGAGACCCAGTACTTC.

J is TRBJ2-7 and V is TRBV27; the D gene is possibly TRBD2 (5 bases). The germline V gene encodes CDR1 MNHEY and CDR2 SMNVEV (reference sequence). The CDR3 consists of 15 residues. V gave up 5 bases and J gave up 3 bases, with 17 bases separating them. CDR3 sequence reads: CASSPRLYRDYEQYF. The CDR3 DNA reads TGTGCCAGCAGTCCCCGACTATATCGGGACTACGAGCAGTACTTC.

The chain links TRBV6-1 to TRBJ1-3; D not resolved. This CDR3 is built from 13 residues. Germline CDR1 MNHNS, CDR2 SASEGT. Trimming cost V 4 bases and J 0 bases, with 4 bases left between them. The CDR3 DNA is TGTGCCAGCAGTGTAGTCTCTGGAAACACCATATATTTT. Its protein is CASSVVSGNTIYF.

The chain combines TRBV6-1 with TRBJ2-1, with TRBD2 matching 8 bases. Losses at the gene ends were 6 bases for V and 9 bases for J; bases not matched to a gene: 7. This CDR3 is 13 amino acids long. From germline, CDR1 is MNHNS and CDR2 SASEGT. The CDR3 loop is CASRDSGELEQFF. CDR3 coding DNA: TGTGCCAGCAGAGATAGCGGGGAGCTTGAGCAGTTCTTC.

The chain uses TRBV19 and TRBJ1-1; D remains ambiguous. Deletions cut 1 base from V and 3 bases from J, with 9 bases between. The CDR3 is 14 amino acids. CDR1 and CDR2 (germline): LNHDA, SQIVND (reference sequence). CDR3 sequence reads: CASSIGADHTEAFF. CDR3 bases: TGTGCCAGTAGTATAGGTGCAGACCACACTGAAGCTTTCTTT.

A single count supports this clone. This chain connects TRBV14 to TRBJ2-7; 8 nucleotides agree with TRBD1. The CDR3 contains 15 residues. CDR1 and CDR2 (germline): SGHDN, FVKESK. V was pared by 1 base and J by 5 bases, with 7 bases of the junction left unmatched. This CDR3 reads CASSQASTGDHEQYF. In DNA form, the CDR3 reads TGTGCCAGCAGCCAAGCATCGACAGGGGACCACGAGCAGTACTTC.

V is TRBV27 and J is TRBJ2-4; D is possibly TRBD2 (6 bases). V was cut by 5 bases and J by 0 bases, with 20 bases left in between. This CDR3 region has 18 residues. Germline V CDR1 and CDR2: MNHEY, SMNVEV (reference sequence). The CDR3 DNA reads as TGTGCCAGCAGTCACCACGGGACGGGAGAGTTAGCCAAAAACATTCAGTACTTC. Translation gives CASSHHGTGELAKNIQYF.

CDR3 amino acids: CASSPPAIGTGVHEQYF. The CDR3 DNA follows: TGTGCCAGCTCACCACCGGCGATAGGGACAGGGGTTCACGAGCAGTACTTC. The chain joins TRBV18 to TRBJ2-7; 10 bases line up with TRBD1. CDR3 size: 17 residues. CDR1 is KGHSH, CDR2 LQKENI, per germline. Unmatched junction bases numbered 10, after V lost 0 bases and J lost 5 bases.